This entry lists 5 T cell receptor beta chains sequenced from one sample in a study of T cells in localized non-small cell lung cancer. Profiled with immunoSEQ multiplex PCR; TCRdb holds only in-frame clones, not every one. Among approximately 26,000 clones, approximately 78% were seen once, and the ten largest hold less than 5%. Sequencing used peripheral blood, obtained before any cancer treatment. The receptors were sampled from a woman between 35 and 75 years old with stage I lung adenocarcinoma.

V usage is TRBV7-2 and J usage is TRBJ1-2; D not certain. From germline, CDR1 is SGHTA and CDR2 FQGNSA. V was clipped by 6 bases and J by 4 bases, with 15 bases between them. This CDR3 has 14 amino acids. In DNA, the CDR3 is TGTGCCAGCAGTCCCGAGGGCAGTACCTATGGCTACACCTTC. Its protein is CASSPEGSTYGYTF.

The chain joins TRBV7-9 to TRBJ1-5; D is ambiguous. V lost 5 bases to trimming and J lost 0 bases, with 5 bases between them. Germline lookup yields CDR1 SEHNR and CDR2 FQNEAQ (reference sequence). This CDR3 region has 13 residues. The CDR3 sequence: CASSPSSNQPQHF. CDR3 sequence (DNA): TGTGCCAGCAGCCCCTCTAGCAATCAGCCCCAGCATTTT.

The chain recombines TRBV6-5 with TRBJ1-4; D is uncertain. The V end was cut by 4 bases, the J end by 4 bases, with 16 bases between. Germline V gene data show CDR1 as MNHEY and CDR2 as SVGAGI. The CDR3 covers 16 residues. CDR3 sequence reads: CASSSALGALNEKLFF. For the CDR3, the DNA is TGTGCCAGCAGTTCTGCCTTAGGCGCGCTTAATGAAAAACTGTTTTTT.

The chain recombines TRBV7-2 with TRBJ1-6; 9 bases fit TRBD1. This CDR3 region has 16 residues. The V gene's germline CDR1 is SGHTA and CDR2 FQGNSA. V gave up 5 bases and J gave up 7 bases; unmatched junction bases: 9. The CDR3 DNA sequence: TGTGCCAGCAGCCGAACACCGGGACAGGGAAATTCACCCCTCCACTTT. As protein: CASSRTPGQGNSPLHF.

The chain joins TRBV11-2 to TRBJ1-3, with D unresolved. Looked up from germline, CDR1 is SGHAT and CDR2 is FQNNGV. There are 11 residues in the CDR3. V lost 0 bases to trimming and J lost 15 bases, with 9 bases between them. CDR3 in amino acids: CASSLDVPTYF. The CDR3 nucleotides are TGTGCCAGCAGCTTAGATGTGCCCACATATTTT.